This T cell receptor (beta chain) was documented in a study of CXCR3-negative and CXCR3-positive naive CD8 T cells (dated by TCRdb to about 2019). Background for the entire study: Some 130 million TRB reads were obtained in total, roughly 1.5 +/- 0.3 million reads per library. Data from about ten donors, pooled across two independent experiments, went into the diversity and physicochemical repertoire analyses. The TRBV-TRBJ cluster analysis covered naive subsets from about 5 donors and memory cells from 3 donors.

Sequencing was performed on a NextSeq 550. The Human TCR Profiling Kit (MiLaboratory) was used to make UMI-labeled 5' RACE TRB cDNA libraries. The full amount of extracted RNA was used for cDNA synthesis, and the full amount of resulting cDNA was used for PCR amplification. Libraries were prepared in parallel using an identical number of PCR cycles. In the paper's pipeline: About 53,000 +/- 9,400 unique UMI-labeled TRB cDNA molecules per library were extracted with MIGEC and MiXCR, with at least two reads per UMI required. On average, about 40,000 +/- 10,000 functional in-frame TRB CDR3 nucleotide clonotypes lacking stop codons were found per library. After downsampling to 5000 UMI-labeled TRB molecules per sample, diversity metrics such as normalized Shannon-Wiener and Chao1 were calculated in VDJtools. Clonotype-size-weighted physicochemical properties of the central five CDR3 residues (interaction energy, strength, volume and Kidera factor 4) were computed in VDJtools. TCRdb reprocessed the reads; each CDR3 protein sequence makes one entry, and DNA is unavailable. It is TCRdb's table, rather than the study itself, that gives the V and J calls and clone size. The sample table includes 20,000 to 25,000 distinct CDR3 sequences. Roughly a fifth of the sample comes from the top ten.

For every CD8+ T cell subset, under 350,000 cells were flow-sorted straight into RLT lysis buffer, and each subset was sorted in triplicate. Standard density gradient centrifugation was used to isolate peripheral blood mononuclear cells from buffy coats. Total RNA was extracted from sorted cells with an RNeasy Mini Kit. From the cysteine up to the phenylalanine, the CDR3 has a length of 14 residues. Only the protein sequence is given. In the germline V gene (reference sequence), CDR1 corresponds to SEHNR and CDR2 to FQNEAQ. Beyond this particular receptor, the publication reports: CXCR3 expression partially decreased after cryopreservation, so most assays used freshly isolated PBMCs. Within the same donor, TRBV-TRBJ usage looked similar between naive CXCR3-negative and CXCR3-positive cells, but memory cells had distinct patterns. Surface CD5, linked to self-reactivity in mice, was comparable between naive subsets; TCR interaction strength was therefore also inferred from TRB CDR3 physicochemical properties. Repertoire diversity was comparably high in both naive subsets but much lower in memory CD8+ T cells.

On this clonotype itself: This clone's antigen is unknown.

Sequences were obtained from memory CD8+ T cells from blood. In the paper's terms, the cell subset or site label means: conventional CD8+ memory T cells (TMEM), sorted as controls. The sequence is built from TRBV7-9 and TRBJ2-5; the TCRdb call, TRBD2, lacks DNA for checking. This TCR came from a human donor in good health. Some clones in this sample may be carry-over from other donors' samples. The CDR3 here reads CASSLTSGQETQYF.